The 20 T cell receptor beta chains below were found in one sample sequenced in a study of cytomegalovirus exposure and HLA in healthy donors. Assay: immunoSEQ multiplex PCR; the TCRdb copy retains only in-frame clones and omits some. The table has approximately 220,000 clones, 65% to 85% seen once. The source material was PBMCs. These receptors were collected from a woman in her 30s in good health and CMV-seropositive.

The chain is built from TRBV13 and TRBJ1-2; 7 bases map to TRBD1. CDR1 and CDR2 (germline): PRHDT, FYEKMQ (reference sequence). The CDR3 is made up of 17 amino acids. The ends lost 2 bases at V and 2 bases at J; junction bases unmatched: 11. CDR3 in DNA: TGTGCCAGCAGCTTAAAGGGGGCTGGGAACCCCAACTATGGCTACACCTTC. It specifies CASSLKGAGNPNYGYTF.

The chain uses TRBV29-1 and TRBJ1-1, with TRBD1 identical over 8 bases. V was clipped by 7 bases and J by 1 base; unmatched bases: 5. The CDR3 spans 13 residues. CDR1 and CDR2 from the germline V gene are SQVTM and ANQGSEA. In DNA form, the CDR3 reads TGCAGCGCCGCCGGGACAGGGAACACTGAAGCTTTCTTT. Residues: CSAAGTGNTEAFF.

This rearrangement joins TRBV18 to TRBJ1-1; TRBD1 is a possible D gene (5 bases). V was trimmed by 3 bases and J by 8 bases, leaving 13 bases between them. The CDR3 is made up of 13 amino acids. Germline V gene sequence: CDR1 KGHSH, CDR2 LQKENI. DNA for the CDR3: TGTGCCAGCTCACCCAGGGTTCCCCTCGAAGCTTTCTTT. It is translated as CASSPRVPLEAFF.

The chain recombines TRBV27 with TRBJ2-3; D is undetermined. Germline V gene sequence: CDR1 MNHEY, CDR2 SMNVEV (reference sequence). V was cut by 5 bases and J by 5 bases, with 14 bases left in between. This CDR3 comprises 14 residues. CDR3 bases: TGTGCCAGCAGTGTAGGTCAAGGCGGAGATACGCAGTATTTT. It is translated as CASSVGQGGDTQYF.

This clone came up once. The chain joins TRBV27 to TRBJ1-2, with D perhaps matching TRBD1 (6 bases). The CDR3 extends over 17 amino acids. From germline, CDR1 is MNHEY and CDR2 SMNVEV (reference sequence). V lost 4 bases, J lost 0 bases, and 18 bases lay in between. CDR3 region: CASSSWTDRPTNYGYTF. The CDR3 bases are TGTGCCAGCAGTTCCTGGACAGACCGCCCTACTAACTATGGCTACACCTTC.

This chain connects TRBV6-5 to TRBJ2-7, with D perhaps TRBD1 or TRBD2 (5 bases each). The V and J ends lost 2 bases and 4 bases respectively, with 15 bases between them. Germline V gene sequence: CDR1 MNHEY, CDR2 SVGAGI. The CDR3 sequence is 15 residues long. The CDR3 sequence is CASSYAPGSGYEQYF. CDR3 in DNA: TGTGCCAGCAGTTACGCGCCAGGGAGCGGATACGAGCAGTACTTC.

DNA of the CDR3: TGTGCCAGCAGCTACGGCCCTGAAGCTTTCTTT. Encoded protein: CASSYGPEAFF. The chain links TRBV5-6 to TRBJ1-1; no clear D. The CDR3 length is 11 residues. Per germline, CDR1 SGHDT and CDR2 YYEEEE. V was clipped by 3 bases and J by 6 bases, with 6 bases between them.

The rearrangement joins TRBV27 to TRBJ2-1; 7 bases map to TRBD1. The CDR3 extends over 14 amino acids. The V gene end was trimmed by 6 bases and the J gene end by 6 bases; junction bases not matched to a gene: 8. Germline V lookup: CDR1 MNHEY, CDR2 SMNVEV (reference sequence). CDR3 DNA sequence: TGTGCCAGCAGCCATTCGACAGGGCGCAATGAGCAGTTCTTC. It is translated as CASSHSTGRNEQFF.

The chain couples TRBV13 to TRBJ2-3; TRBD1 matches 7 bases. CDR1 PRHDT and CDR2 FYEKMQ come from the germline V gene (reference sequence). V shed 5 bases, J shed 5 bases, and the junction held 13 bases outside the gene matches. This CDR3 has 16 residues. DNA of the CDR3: TGTGCCAGCAGCCCCCAAGGGGGCGCAGCGGAAGATACGCAGTATTTT. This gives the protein CASSPQGGAAEDTQYF.

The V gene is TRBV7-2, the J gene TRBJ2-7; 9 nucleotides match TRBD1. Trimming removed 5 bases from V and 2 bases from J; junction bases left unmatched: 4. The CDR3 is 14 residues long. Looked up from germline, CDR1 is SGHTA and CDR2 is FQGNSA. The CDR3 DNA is TGTGCCAGCAGCACTTACAGGGGGCCCTACGAGCAGTACTTC. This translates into CASSTYRGPYEQYF. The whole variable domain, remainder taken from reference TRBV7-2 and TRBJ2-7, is GAGVSQSPSNKVTEKGKDVELRCDPISGHTALYWYRQSLGQGLEFLIYFQGNSAPDKSGLPSDRFSAERTGGSVSTLTIQRTQQEDSAVYLCASSTYRGPYEQYFGPGTRLTVT.

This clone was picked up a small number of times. The CDR3 DNA reads TGTGCCAGCAGTGGCGCGCGGGACGGGACTTCCTACGAGCAGTACTTC. It encodes CASSGARDGTSYEQYF. V and J are TRBV6-1 and TRBJ2-7, with D maybe TRBD2 (6 bases). The CDR3 has 16 amino acids. V dropped 4 bases and J dropped 1 base, with 17 bases sitting between them. Germline values: CDR1 MNHNS, CDR2 SASEGT.

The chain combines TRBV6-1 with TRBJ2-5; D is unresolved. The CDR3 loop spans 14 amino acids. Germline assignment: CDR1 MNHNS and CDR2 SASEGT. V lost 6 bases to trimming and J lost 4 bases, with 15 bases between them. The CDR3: CASSSVQRAETQYF. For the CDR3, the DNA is TGTGCCAGCAGCAGCGTACAACGAGCAGAGACCCAGTACTTC.

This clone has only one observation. The CDR3 here is CASSPYLQGSDTEAFF. The CDR3 nucleotides read TGTGCCAGCAGTCCCTACCTACAGGGGTCGGACACTGAAGCTTTCTTT. The V and J genes are TRBV27 and TRBJ1-1; TRBD1 aligns across 7 bases. J lost 3 bases, V lost 5 bases, and 12 bases had no gene match. The CDR3 is made up of 16 amino acids. Germline lookup yields CDR1 MNHEY and CDR2 SMNVEV (reference sequence).

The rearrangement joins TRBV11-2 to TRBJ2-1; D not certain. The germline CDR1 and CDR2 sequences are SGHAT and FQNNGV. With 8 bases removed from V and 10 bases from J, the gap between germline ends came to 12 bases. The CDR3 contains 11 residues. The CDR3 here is CASSKGREQFF. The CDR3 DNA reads TGTGCCAGCTCGAAAGGAAGGGAGCAGTTCTTC.

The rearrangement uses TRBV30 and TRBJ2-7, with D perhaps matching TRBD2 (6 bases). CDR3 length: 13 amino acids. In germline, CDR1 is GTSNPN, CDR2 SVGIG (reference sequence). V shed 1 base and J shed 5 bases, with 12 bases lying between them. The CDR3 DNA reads TGTGCCTGGAGTGATGCGGGATCCCACGAGCAGTACTTC. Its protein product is CAWSDAGSHEQYF.

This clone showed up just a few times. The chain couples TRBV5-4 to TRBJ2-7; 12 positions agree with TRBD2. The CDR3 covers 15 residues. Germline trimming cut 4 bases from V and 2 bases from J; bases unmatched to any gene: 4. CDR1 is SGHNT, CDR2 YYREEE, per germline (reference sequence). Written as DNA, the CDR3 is TGTGCCAGCAGCCGGGGACTAGCGGGTACCTACGAGCAGTACTTC. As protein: CASSRGLAGTYEQYF.

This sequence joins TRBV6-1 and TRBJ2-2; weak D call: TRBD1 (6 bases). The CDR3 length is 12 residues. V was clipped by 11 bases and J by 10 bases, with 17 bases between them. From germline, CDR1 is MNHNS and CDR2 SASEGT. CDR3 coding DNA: TGTGCCGGAAACCAGGGGTTCGAGGAGCTGTTTTTT. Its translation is CAGNQGFEELFF.

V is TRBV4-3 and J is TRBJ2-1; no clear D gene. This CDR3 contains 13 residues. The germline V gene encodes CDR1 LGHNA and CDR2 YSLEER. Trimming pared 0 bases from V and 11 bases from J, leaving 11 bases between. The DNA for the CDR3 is TGCGCCAGCAGCCAAGATACCCAGTGGCAGCAGTTCTTC. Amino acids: CASSQDTQWQQFF.

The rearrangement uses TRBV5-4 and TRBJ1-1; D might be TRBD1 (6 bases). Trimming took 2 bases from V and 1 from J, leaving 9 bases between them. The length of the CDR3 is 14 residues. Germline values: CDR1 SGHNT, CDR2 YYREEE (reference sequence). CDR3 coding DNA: TGTGCCAGCAGCTTTGACAGGAAGAACACTGAAGCTTTCTTT. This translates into CASSFDRKNTEAFF.

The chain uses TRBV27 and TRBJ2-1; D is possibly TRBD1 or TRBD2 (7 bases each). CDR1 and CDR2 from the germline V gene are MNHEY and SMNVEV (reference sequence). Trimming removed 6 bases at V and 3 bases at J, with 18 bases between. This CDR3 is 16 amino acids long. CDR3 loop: CASRSFPGGVYNEQFF. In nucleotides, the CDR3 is TGTGCCAGCAGATCCTTTCCAGGGGGGGTCTACAATGAGCAGTTCTTC.